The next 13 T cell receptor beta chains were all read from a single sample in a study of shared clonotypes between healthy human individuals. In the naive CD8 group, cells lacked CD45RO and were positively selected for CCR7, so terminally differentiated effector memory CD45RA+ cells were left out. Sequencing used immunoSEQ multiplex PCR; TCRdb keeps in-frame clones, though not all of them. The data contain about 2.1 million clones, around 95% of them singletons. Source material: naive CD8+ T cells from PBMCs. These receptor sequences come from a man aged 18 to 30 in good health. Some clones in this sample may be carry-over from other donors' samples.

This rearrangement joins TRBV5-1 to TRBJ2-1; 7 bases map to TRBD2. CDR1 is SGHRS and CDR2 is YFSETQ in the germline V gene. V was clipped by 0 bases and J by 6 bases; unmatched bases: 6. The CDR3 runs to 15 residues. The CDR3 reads CASSLGGSSFNEQFF. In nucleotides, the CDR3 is TGCGCCAGCAGCTTGGGCGGGAGCTCGTTCAATGAGCAGTTCTTC.

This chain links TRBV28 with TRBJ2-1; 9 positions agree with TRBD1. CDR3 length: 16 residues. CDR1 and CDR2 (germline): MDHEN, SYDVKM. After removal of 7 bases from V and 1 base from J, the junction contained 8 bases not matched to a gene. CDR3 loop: CASIEQGAVSYNEQFF. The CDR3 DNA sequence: TGTGCCAGCATCGAACAGGGGGCTGTGTCCTACAATGAGCAGTTCTTC.

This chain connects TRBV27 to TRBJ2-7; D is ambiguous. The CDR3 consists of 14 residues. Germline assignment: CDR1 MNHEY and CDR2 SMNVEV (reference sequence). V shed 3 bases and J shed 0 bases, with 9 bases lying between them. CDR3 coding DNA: TGTGCCAGCAGTTTCCCAACAAGCTCCTACGAGCAGTACTTC. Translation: CASSFPTSSYEQYF.

CDR3 protein: CASSQFLDRDKLGETQYF. Written as DNA, the CDR3 is TGTGCCAGCAGCCAATTCTTGGATCGGGACAAGTTGGGGGAGACCCAGTACTTC. The chain links TRBV16 to TRBJ2-5; D might be TRBD1 (6 bases). Germline V gene data show CDR1 as KGHSY and CDR2 as FQNENV. V lost 1 base and J 5 bases, leaving 23 bases between the germline ends. The CDR3 is 18 amino acids.

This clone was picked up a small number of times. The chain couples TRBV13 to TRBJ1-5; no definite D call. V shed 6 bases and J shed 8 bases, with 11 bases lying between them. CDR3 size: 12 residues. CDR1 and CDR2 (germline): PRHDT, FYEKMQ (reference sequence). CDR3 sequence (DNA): TGTGCCAGCAGTTCCGGTGAAGAGCCCCAGCATTTT. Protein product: CASSSGEEPQHF.

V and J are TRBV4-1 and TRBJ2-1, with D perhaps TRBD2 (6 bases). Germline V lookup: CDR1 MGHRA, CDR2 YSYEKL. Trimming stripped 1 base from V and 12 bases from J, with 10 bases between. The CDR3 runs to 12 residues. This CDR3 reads CASSQGPGLQFF. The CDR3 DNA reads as TGCGCCAGCAGCCAAGGACCGGGACTGCAGTTCTTC.

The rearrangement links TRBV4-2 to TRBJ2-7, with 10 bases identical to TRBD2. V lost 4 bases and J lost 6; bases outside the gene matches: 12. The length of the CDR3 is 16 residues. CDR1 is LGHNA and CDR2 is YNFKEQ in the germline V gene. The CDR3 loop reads CASSRPPLAGVGEQYF. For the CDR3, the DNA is TGTGCCAGCAGCCGCCCCCCCCTAGCGGGAGTGGGCGAGCAGTACTTC.

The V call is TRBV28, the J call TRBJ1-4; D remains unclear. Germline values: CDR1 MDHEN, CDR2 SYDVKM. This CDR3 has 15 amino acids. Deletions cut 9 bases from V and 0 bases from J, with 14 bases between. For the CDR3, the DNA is TGTGCCAGTATAAACTTATCTGCAACTAATGAAAAACTGTTTTTT. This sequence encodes CASINLSATNEKLFF.

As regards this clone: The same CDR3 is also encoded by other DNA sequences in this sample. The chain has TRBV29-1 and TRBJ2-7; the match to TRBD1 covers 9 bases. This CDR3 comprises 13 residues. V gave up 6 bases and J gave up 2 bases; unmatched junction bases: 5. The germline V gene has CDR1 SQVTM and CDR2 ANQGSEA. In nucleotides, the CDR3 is TGCAGCGTGGTAGGGACAGGGCCCTACGAGCAGTACTTC. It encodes CSVVGTGPYEQYF.

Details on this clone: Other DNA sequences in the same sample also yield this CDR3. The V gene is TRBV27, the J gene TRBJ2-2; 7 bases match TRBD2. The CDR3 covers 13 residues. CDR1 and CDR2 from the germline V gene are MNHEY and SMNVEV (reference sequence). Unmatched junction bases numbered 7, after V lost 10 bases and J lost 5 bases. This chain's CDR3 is CATSPRGTGELFF. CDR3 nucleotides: TGTGCCACCTCCCCGCGGGGGACCGGGGAGCTGTTTTTT.

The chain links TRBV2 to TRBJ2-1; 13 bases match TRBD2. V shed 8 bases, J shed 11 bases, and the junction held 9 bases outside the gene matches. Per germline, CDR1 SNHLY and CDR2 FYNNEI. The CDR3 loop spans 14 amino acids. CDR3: CASVVGLAGVKQFF. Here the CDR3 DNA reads TGTGCCAGCGTCGTCGGACTAGCGGGAGTAAAGCAGTTCTTC.

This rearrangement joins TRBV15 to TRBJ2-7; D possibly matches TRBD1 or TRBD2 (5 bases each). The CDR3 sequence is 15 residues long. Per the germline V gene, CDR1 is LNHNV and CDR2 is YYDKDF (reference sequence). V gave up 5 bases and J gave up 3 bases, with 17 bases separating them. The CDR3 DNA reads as TGTGCCACCAGCGCCTCCCTTGGGGGAAGCTACGAGCAGTACTTC. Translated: CATSASLGGSYEQYF. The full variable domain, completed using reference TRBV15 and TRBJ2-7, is DAMVIQNPRYQVTQFGKPVTLSCSQTLNHNVMYWYQQKSSQAPKLLFHYYDKDFNNEADTPDNFQSRRPNTSFCFLDIRSPGLGDTAMYLCATSASLGGSYEQYFGPGTRLTVT.

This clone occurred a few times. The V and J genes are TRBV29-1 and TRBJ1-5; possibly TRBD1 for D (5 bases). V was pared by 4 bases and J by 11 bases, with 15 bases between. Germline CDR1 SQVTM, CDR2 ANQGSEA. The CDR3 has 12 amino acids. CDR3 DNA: TGCAGCGTTGTTCAGGGTGATTCGGCCCAGCATTTT. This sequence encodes CSVVQGDSAQHF.